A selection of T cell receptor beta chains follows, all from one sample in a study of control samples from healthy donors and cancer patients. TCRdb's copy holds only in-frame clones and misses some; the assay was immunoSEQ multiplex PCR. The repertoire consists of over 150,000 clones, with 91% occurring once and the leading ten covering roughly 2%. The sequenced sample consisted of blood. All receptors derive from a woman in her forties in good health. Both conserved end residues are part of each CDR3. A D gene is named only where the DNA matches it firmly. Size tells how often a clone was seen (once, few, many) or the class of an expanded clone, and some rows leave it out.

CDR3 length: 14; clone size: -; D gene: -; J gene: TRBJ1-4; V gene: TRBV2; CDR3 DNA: TGTGCCAGCCACAACAGCGGTAGGAACGAAAAACTGTTTTTT; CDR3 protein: CASHNSGRNEKLFF
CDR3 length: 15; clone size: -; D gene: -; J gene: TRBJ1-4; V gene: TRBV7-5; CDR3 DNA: TGTGCCAGAAGCTTAGGAATTGGGGCTAATGAAAAACTGTTTTTT; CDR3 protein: CARSLGIGANEKLFF
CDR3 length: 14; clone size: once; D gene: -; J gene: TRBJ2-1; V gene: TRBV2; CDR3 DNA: TGTGCCAGCAGTGAAGCGCACGGTGAGGGTGAGCAGTTCTTC; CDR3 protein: CASSEAHGEGEQFF
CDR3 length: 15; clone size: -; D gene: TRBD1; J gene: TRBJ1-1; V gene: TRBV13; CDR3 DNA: TGTGCCAGCAGCCCCAGGGGGCAGCTGAACACTGAAGCTTTCTTT; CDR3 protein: CASSPRGQLNTEAFF
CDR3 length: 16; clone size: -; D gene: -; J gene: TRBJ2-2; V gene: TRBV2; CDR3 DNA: TGTGCCAGCATGGGGGTAGGGGATCGCCACCCCGGGGAGCTGTTTTTT; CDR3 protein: CASMGVGDRHPGELFF
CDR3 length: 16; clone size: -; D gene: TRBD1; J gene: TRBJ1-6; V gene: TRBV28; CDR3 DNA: TGTGCCAGCAGTTCCCCCGGGACAGGGGATAATTCACCCCTCCACTTT; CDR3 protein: CASSSPGTGDNSPLHF
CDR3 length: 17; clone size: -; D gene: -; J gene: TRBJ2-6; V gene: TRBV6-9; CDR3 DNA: TGTGCCAGCAAAATTACCTCGGACCCATCTGGGGCCAACGTCCTGACTTTC; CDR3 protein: CASKITSDPSGANVLTF
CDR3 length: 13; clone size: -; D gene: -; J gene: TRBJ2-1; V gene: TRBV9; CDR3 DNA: TGTGCCAGCAGCGTAGACCGAGCGGGTGAGCAGTTCTTC; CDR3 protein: CASSVDRAGEQFF
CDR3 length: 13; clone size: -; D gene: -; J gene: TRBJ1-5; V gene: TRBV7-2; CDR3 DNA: TGTGCCAGCAGCTTAGTGGCGGATCAGCCCCAGCATTTT; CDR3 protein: CASSLVADQPQHF
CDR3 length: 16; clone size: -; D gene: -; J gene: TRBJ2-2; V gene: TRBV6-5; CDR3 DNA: TGTGCCAGCAGTTACTCTCGTCCTAGGACCACCGGGGAGCTGTTTTTT; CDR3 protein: CASSYSRPRTTGELFF
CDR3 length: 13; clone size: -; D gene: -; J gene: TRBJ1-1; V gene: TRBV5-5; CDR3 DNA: TGTGCCAGCAGCGACCACTGGGGATTTGAAGCTTTCTTT; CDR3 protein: CASSDHWGFEAFF
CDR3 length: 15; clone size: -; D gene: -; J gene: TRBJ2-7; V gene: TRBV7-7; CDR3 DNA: TGTGCCAGCAGCTTAAGAGACAGGACCTCTACTAGTGGGTACTTC; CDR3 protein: CASSLRDRTSTSGYF
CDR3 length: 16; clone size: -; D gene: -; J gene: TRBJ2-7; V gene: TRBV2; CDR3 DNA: TGTGCCAGCAGGGGAGCACAGGGTCGATCCACCTACGAGCAGTACTTC; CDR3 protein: CASRGAQGRSTYEQYF
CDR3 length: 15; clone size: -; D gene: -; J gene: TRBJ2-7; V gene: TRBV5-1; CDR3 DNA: TGCGCCAGCAGCTTGGACCCAGGGTACTCCTACGAGCAGTACTTC; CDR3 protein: CASSLDPGYSYEQYF
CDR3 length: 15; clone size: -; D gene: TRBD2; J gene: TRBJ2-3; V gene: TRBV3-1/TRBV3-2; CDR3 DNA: TGTGCCAGCAGCCAAGCGGGGGGGCCTGCAGATACGCAGTATTTT; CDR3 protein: CASSQAGGPADTQYF
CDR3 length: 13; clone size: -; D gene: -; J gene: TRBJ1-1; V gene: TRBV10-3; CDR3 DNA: TGTGCCATCACCGATCGGGTAGGTACTGAAGCTTTCTTT; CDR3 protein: CAITDRVGTEAFF
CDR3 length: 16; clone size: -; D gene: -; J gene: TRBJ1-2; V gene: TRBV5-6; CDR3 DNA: TGTGCCAGCAGCTTGTGGTTTGCCAGATCAAACTATGGCTACACCTTC; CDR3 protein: CASSLWFARSNYGYTF
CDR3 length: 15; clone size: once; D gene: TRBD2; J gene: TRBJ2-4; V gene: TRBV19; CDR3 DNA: TGTGCCAGTAGTATAGCGGGGGGGCCTTCGAACATTCAGTACTTC; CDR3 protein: CASSIAGGPSNIQYF
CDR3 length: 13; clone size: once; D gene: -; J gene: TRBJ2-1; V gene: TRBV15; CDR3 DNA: TGTGCCACCAGCAGAGATTTAGGCATCGTTGGCTTCTTC; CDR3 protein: CATSRDLGIVGFF
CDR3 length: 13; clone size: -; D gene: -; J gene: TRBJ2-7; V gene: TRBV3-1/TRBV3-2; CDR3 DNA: TGTGCCAGCAGCCAAGGGAGTATCTACGAGCAGTACTTC; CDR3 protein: CASSQGSIYEQYF
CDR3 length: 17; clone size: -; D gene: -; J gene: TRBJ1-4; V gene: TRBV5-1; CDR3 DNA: TGCGCCAGCAGCCTAAGAAATTCCGGGGCCAGTGATGAAAAACTGTTTTTT; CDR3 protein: CASSLRNSGASDEKLFF
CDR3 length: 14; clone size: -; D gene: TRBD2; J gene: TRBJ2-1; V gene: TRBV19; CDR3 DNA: TGTGCCAGTAGTCTAGCGGACCTGGGAAATGAGCAGTTCTTC; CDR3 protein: CASSLADLGNEQFF
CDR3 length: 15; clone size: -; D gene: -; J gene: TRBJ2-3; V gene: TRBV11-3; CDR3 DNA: TGTGCCAGCAGCTTTTCACTAGACCTCGCGGATACGCAGTATTTT; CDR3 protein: CASSFSLDLADTQYF
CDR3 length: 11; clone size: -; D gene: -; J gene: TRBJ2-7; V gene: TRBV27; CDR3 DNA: TGTGCCAGCGGGTGGGGGTACGAGCAGTACTTC; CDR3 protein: CASGWGYEQYF
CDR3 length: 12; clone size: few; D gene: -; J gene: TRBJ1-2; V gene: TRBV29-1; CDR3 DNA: TGCAGCGTCGAGATGGGGTTCTATGGCTACACCTTC; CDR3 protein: CSVEMGFYGYTF
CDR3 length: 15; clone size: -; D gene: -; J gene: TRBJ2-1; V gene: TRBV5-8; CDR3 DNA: TGTGCCAGCAGCCCGAGGGGCGGTGCCTACAATGAGCAGTTCTTC; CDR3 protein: CASSPRGGAYNEQFF
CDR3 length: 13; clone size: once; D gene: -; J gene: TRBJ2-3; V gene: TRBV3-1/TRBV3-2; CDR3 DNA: TGTGCCAGCAGCCCATCCCTCACAGATACGCAGTATTTT; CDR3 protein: CASSPSLTDTQYF
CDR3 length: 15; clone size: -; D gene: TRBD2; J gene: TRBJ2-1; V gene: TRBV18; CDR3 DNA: TGTGCCAGCTCACCTCGTTCGGGGGGGCCCAATGAGCAGTTCTTC; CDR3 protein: CASSPRSGGPNEQFF
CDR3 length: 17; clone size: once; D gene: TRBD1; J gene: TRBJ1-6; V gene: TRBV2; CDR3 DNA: TGTGCCAGCAGACCCGGACAGGGGGGAGTTTTGGGTTCACCCCTCCACTTT; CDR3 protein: CASRPGQGGVLGSPLHF
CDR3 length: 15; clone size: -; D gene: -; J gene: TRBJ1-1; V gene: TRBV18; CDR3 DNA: TGTGCCAGCTCACCAGAGACAGGTATGGACACTGAAGCTTTCTTT; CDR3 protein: CASSPETGMDTEAFF
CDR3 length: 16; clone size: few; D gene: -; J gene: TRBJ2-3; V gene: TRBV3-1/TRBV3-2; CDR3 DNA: TGTGCCAGCAGCCAAGCGGGGGCCCGGAGCACAGATACGCAGTATTTT; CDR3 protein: CASSQAGARSTDTQYF
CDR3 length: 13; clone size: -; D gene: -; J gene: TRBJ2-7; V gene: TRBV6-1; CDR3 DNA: TGTGCCAGCAGTGAAAGGGATGTCTACGAGCAGTACTTC; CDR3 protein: CASSERDVYEQYF
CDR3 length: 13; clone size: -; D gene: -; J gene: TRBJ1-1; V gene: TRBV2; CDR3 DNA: TGTGCCAGCAGGGGGGAGGAGAACACTGAAGCTTTCTTT; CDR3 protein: CASRGEENTEAFF
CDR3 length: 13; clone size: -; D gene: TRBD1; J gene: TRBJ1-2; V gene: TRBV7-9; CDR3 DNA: TGTGCCAGCAGCTTAGGACAGGGATATGGCTACACCTTC; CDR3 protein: CASSLGQGYGYTF
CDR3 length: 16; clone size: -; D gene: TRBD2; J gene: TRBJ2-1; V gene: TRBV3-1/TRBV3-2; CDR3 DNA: TGTGCCAGCAGCCCGACTAGCGGGGGGCCCTACAATGAGCAGTTCTTC; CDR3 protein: CASSPTSGGPYNEQFF
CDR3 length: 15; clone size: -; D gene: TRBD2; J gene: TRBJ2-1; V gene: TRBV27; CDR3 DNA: TGTGCCAGCAGATTCGCCCGGGGGGGAGACAATGAGCAGTTCTTC; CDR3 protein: CASRFARGGDNEQFF
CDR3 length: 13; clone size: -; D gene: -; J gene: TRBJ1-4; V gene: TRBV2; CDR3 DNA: TGTGCCAGCAGAGAGGACGGGGATGAAAAACTGTTTTTT; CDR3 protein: CASREDGDEKLFF
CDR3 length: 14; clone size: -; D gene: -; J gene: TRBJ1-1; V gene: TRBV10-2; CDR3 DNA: TGCGCCAGCAGTGAGCCCTCGGGACTCCGAACAGCTTTCTTT; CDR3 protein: CASSEPSGLRTAFF
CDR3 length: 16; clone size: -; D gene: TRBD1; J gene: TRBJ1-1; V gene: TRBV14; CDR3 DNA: TGTGCCAGCAGCGAAAACAGGGGGTCGTATGGCACTGAAGCTTTCTTT; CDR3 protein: CASSENRGSYGTEAFF
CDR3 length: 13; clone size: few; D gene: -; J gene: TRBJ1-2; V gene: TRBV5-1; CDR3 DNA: TGCGCCAGCAGCTTACGGGTAAACTATGGCTACACCTTC; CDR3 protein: CASSLRVNYGYTF
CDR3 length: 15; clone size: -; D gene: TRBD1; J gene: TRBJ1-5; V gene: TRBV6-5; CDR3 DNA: TGTGCCAGCAGTCGGGGGACAGGGGCCAATCAGCCCCAGCATTTT; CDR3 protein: CASSRGTGANQPQHF